Listed here is a single T cell receptor (beta chain). Its antigen is unidentified. Naive CD4+ cells were CD45RA-selected; the remaining cells were memory. The data originate from a study of shared clonotypes between healthy human individuals. Overall study findings and caveats: Clonotypes shared by all four donors outscored non-shared clonotypes in generation probability.

Authors' analysis steps: With immunoSEQ giving junction-only sequences and no quality scores, filtering differed. Method: immunoSEQ multiplex PCR; TCRdb's copy keeps in-frame clones and lacks some. V and J calls and clone size are copied from that table; D and trimming were computed from the DNA. The sample yields about 980,000 clones, 60% to 85% seen once. The CDR3 totals 19 residues. The V gene's germline CDR1 is KGHSH and CDR2 LQKENI. V lost 4 bases and J lost 6, with 31 bases in between. The source is a young man in good health. The chain uses TRBV18 and TRBJ2-7; D possibly corresponds to TRBD1 (6 bases). Sequenced input: memory CD4+ T cells sorted from blood. Subset given: CD45RA-negative fraction. In DNA form, the CDR3 reads TGTGCCAGCTCACAAAAGGGCAGGGGCATTGACCTCCGGGGCGCCGAGCAGTACTTC. This translates into CASSQKGRGIDLRGAEQYF.